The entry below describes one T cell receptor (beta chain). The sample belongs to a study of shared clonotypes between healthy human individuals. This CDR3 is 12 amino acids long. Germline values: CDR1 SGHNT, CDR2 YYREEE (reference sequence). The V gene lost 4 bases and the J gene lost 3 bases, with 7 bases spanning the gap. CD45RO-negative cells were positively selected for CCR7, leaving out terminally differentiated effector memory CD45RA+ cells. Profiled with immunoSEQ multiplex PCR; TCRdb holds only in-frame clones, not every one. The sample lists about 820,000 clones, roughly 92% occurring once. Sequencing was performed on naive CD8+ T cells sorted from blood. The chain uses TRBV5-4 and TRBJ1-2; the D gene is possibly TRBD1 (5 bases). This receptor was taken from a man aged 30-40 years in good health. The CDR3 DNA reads TGTGCCAGCAGCGGGGGTGACTATGGCTACACCTTC. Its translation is CASSGGDYGYTF.